Sequencing of this T cell receptor beta chain was carried out in a study of cytomegalovirus exposure and HLA in healthy donors. V lost 0 bases and J lost 4; bases outside the gene matches: 3. This CDR3 contains 16 residues. Germline V gene sequence: CDR1 SEHNR, CDR2 FQNEAQ (reference sequence). Donors were drawn from the approximately 110-subject validation cohort, separate from the roughly 610-subject first cohort. The method was immunoSEQ multiplex PCR; TCRdb's version includes in-frame clones alone and lacks a portion of them. The sample records 140,000 or so clones, 90% to 95% being singletons. Study-wide points: A classifier reportedly called cytomegalovirus status with high sensitivity and specificity. Cytomegalovirus-associated status was assigned to 164 TCR beta chains. Whilst most TCR sequences proved rare, a subset of public TCRs occurred across many donors.

As concerns this clone: Its antigen is not identified.

The rearrangement uses TRBV7-9 and TRBJ2-5, with TRBD2 matching over 12 bases. The clonotype originates from a young man in good health and CMV-seronegative. The specimen sequenced was PBMCs. DNA for the CDR3: TGTGCCAGCAGCTTAGCGAAGACTAGCGGGAGAGAGACCCAGTACTTC. Its translation is CASSLAKTSGRETQYF.